One sample yielded the 10 T cell receptor beta chains listed below, sequenced in a study of CD4+ T cells in melanoma. The table came from immunoSEQ multiplex PCR; TCRdb's copy has only in-frame clones and leaves some out. The sample shows roughly 140,000 clones, around 90% of them seen only once. The source is a human donor with melanoma.

The chain recombines TRBV30 with TRBJ1-2, with TRBD1 matching over 9 bases. The CDR3 extends over 12 amino acids. Germline-derived CDR1 and CDR2 are GTSNPN and SVGIG (reference sequence). CDR3 sequence: CGADRGGNGYTF. CDR3 coding DNA: TGTGGGGCCGACAGGGGGGGAAATGGCTACACCTTC. Supplemented by reference TRBV30 and TRBJ1-2, the full variable domain reads SQTIHQWPATLVQPVGSPLSLECTVEGTSNPNLYWYRQAAGRGLQLLFYSVGIGQISSEVPQNLSASRPQDRQFILSSKKLLLSDSGFYLCGADRGGNGYTFGSGTRLTVV.

This chain joins TRBV27 and TRBJ2-7; the match to TRBD1 covers 7 bases. Unmatched junction bases numbered 22, after V lost 9 bases and J lost 2 bases. CDR1 and CDR2 from the germline V gene are MNHEY and SMNVEV (reference sequence). The CDR3 runs 18 residues. The CDR3: CARQTRGISRLIPYEQYF. The CDR3 DNA follows: TGTGCCAGACAGACCAGGGGGATCAGTAGACTGATACCCTACGAGCAGTACTTC.

The rearrangement links TRBV10-1 to TRBJ2-1; TRBD2 matches at 14 bases. CDR1 and CDR2 (germline): WNHNN, SYGVQD (reference sequence). Germline trimming cut 6 bases from V and 4 bases from J; bases unmatched to any gene: 5. The CDR3 covers 16 residues. The chain's CDR3 is CASSGLAGGHYNEQFF. The DNA for the CDR3 is TGCGCCAGCAGCGGACTAGCGGGGGGCCATTACAATGAGCAGTTCTTC.

The V gene is TRBV5-1, the J gene TRBJ2-7; 7 bases fit TRBD1. This CDR3 is 13 amino acids long. V shed 4 bases and J 4 bases; nucleotides not matched to a gene: 5. Germline V gives CDR1 SGHRS, CDR2 YFSETQ. The DNA for the CDR3 is TGCGCCAGCAGCCCGACAGGGAATTACGAGCAGTACTTC. Protein: CASSPTGNYEQYF.

This rearrangement joins TRBV16 to TRBJ1-1; the D gene is possibly TRBD1 (6 bases). The length of the CDR3 is 15 residues. Germline V gene lookup returns CDR1 KGHSY and CDR2 FQNENV. The V gene lost 1 base and the J gene lost 1 base, with 10 bases spanning the gap. CDR3 DNA sequence: TGTGCCAGCAGCCAATACGACAGGACGAACACTGAAGCTTTCTTT. It is translated as CASSQYDRTNTEAFF.

The chain couples TRBV7-8 to TRBJ2-3; the D call may be TRBD1 or TRBD2 (7 bases each). Germline CDR1 SGHVS, CDR2 FQNEAQ. V lost 5 bases to trimming and J lost 0 bases, with 21 bases between them. The CDR3 runs to 18 residues. CDR3 loop: CASSATSGDSWSTDTQYF. The CDR3 bases are TGTGCCAGCAGCGCCACAAGCGGGGACAGTTGGAGCACAGATACGCAGTATTTT.

The chain couples TRBV6-1 to TRBJ2-3; 10 bases agree with TRBD2. CDR3 length equals 17 residues. Germline trimming cut 1 base from V and 4 bases from J; bases unmatched to any gene: 8. Germline lookup yields CDR1 MNHNS and CDR2 SASEGT. This CDR3 reads CASSEVPSGGGADTQYF. The CDR3 DNA follows: TGTGCCAGCAGTGAAGTGCCTAGCGGGGGTGGGGCAGATACGCAGTATTTT.

The V and J genes are TRBV7-9 and TRBJ2-7, with D unclear. The CDR3 is 13 residues long. Germline CDR1 reads SEHNR; CDR2 reads FQNEAQ (reference sequence). With 4 bases removed from V and 2 bases from J, the gap between germline ends came to 9 bases. The CDR3 sequence is CASSSGSPYEQYF. DNA for the CDR3: TGTGCCAGCAGCTCCGGATCTCCCTACGAGCAGTACTTC.

CDR3 bases: TGTGCCAGCAGTTTAGGGAGGGACAGGGCATACGAGCAGTACTTC. Translated: CASSLGRDRAYEQYF. The V call is TRBV27, the J call TRBJ2-7, with 9 bases fitting TRBD1. The CDR3 totals 15 residues. CDR1 is MNHEY and CDR2 is SMNVEV in the germline V gene (reference sequence). V shed 2 bases, J shed 4 bases, and the junction held 6 bases outside the gene matches.

This clone came up once. The chain recombines TRBV6-6 with TRBJ2-1, with 10 positions matching TRBD2. The length of the CDR3 is 14 residues. Looked up from germline, CDR1 is MNHNY and CDR2 is SVGAGI (reference sequence). V was pared by 6 bases and J by 8 bases, with 7 bases of the junction left unmatched. In DNA, the CDR3 is TGTGCCAGCAGAAGCGGGGGGGGAACCCATGAGCAGTTCTTC. As protein: CASRSGGGTHEQFF.